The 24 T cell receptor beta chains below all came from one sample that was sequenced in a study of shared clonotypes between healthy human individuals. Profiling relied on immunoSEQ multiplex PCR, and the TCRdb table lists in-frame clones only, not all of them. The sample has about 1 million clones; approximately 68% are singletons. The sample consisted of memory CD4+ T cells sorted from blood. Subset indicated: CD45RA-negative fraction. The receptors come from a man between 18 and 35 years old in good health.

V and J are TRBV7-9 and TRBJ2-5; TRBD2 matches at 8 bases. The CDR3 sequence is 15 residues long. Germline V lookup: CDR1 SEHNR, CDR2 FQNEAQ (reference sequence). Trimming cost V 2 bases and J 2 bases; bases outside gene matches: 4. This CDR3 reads CASSLSGGRQETQYF. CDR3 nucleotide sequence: TGTGCCAGCAGCTTAAGCGGGGGACGACAAGAGACCCAGTACTTC.

CDR3 residues: CSVGQGGKTQYF. The DNA of the CDR3 is TGCAGCGTGGGGCAGGGGGGAAAGACCCAGTACTTC. The chain links TRBV29-1 to TRBJ2-5; possibly TRBD1 for D (7 bases). This CDR3 contains 12 residues. The germline V gene encodes CDR1 SQVTM and CDR2 ANQGSEA. The germline V and J ends were trimmed by 6 bases and 6 bases, with 14 bases remaining between them.

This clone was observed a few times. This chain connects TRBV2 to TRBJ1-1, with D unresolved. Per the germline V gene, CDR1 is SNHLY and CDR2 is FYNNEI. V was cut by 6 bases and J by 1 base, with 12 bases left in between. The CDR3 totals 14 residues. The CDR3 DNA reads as TGTGCCAGCAGCCAGGCAATGGAGAACACTGAAGCTTTCTTT. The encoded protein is CASSQAMENTEAFF.

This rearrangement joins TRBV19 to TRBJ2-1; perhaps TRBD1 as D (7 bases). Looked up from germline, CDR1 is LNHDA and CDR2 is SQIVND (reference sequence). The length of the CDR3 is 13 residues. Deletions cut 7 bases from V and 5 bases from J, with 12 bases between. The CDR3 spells CASIGRGDNEQFF. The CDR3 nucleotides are TGTGCCAGTATTGGCAGGGGGGACAATGAGCAGTTCTTC.

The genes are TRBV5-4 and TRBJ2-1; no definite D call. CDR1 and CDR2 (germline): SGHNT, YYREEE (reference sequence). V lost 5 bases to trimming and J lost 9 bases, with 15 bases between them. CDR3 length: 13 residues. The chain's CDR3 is CASSYPSRSEQFF. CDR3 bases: TGTGCCAGCAGTTATCCTTCGCGGTCTGAGCAGTTCTTC.

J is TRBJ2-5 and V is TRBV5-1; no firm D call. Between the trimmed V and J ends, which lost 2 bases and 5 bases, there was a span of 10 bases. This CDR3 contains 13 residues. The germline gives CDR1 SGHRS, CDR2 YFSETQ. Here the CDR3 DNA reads TGCGCCAGCAGCTTTACTTTTATGGAGACCCAGTACTTC. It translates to CASSFTFMETQYF.

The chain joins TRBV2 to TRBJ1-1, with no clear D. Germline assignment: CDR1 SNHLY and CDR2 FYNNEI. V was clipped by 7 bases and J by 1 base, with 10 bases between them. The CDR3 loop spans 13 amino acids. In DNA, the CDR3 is TGTGCCAGCAAAAGGGAGGCGAACACTGAAGCTTTCTTT. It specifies CASKREANTEAFF.

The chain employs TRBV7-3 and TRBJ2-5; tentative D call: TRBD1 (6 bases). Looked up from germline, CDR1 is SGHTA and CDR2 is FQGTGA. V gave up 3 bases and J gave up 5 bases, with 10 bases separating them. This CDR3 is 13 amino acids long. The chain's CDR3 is CASSLERGETQYF. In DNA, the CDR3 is TGTGCCAGCAGCTTGGAGAGGGGGGAGACCCAGTACTTC.

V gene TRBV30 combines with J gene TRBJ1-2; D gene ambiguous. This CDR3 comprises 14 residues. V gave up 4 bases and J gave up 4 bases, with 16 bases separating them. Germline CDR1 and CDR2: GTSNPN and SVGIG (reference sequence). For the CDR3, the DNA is TGTGCCTGGAACCGAGTCGACGGCAGCTATGGCTACACCTTC. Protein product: CAWNRVDGSYGYTF. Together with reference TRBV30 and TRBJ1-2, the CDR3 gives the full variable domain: SQTIHQWPATLVQPVGSPLSLECTVEGTSNPNLYWYRQAAGRGLQLLFYSVGIGQISSEVPQNLSASRPQDRQFILSSKKLLLSDSGFYLCAWNRVDGSYGYTFGSGTRLTVV.

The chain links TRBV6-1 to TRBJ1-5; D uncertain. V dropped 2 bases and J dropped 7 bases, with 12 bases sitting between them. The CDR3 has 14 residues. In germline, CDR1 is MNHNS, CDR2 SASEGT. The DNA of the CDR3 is TGTGCCAGCAGTGAACCCCGAGTTGGGCAGCCCCAGCATTTT. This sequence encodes CASSEPRVGQPQHF.

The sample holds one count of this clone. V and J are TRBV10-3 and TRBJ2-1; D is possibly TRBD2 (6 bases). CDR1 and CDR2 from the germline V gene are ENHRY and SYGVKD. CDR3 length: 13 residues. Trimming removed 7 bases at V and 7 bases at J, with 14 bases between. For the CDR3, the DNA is TGTGCCATCAAGGTAGCGGCAGCTAATGAGCAGTTCTTC. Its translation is CAIKVAAANEQFF.

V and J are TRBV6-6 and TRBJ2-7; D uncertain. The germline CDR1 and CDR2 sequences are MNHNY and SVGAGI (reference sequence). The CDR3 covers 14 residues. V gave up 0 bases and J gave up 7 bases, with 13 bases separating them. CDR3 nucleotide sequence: TGTGCCAGCAGTTACTCGGTACAGCGAAATGAGCAGTACTTC. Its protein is CASSYSVQRNEQYF.

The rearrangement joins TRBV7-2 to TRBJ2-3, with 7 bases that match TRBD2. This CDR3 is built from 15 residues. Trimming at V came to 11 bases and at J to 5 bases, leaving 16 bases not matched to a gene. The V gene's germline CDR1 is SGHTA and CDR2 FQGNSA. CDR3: CAGMSSGGPRDTQYF. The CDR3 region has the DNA TGTGCCGGGATGTCTAGCGGAGGACCTCGAGATACGCAGTATTTT.

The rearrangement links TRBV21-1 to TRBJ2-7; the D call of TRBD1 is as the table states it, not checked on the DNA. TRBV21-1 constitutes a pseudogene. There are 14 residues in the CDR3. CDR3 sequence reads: CASQLNRGPNEQYF. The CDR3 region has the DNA TGTGCCAGTCAGTTGAACAGGGGCCCCAACGAGCAGTACTTC.

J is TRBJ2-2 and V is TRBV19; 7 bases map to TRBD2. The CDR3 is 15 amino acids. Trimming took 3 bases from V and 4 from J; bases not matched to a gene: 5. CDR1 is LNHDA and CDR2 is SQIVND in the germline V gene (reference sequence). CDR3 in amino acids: CASSIGGGRTGELFF. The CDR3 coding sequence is TGTGCCAGTAGTATCGGCGGGGGACGCACCGGGGAGCTGTTTTTT.

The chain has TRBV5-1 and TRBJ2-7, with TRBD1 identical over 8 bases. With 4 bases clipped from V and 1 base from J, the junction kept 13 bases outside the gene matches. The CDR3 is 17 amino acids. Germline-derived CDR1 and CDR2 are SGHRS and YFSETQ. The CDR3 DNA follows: TGCGCCAGCAGCGTGAACCCACCGGGACAGGTGTCCTACGAGCAGTACTTC. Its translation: CASSVNPPGQVSYEQYF.

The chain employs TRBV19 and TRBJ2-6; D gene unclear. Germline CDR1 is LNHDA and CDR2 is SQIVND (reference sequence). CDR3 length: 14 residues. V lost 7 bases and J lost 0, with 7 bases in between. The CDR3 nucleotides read TGTGCCAGTACCCCGGGCTCTGGGGCCAACGTCCTGACTTTC. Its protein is CASTPGSGANVLTF.

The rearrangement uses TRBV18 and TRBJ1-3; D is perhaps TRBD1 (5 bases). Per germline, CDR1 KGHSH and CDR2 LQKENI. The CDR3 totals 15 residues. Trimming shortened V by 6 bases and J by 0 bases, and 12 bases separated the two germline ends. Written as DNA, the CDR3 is TGTGCCAGCTCGCCTGTTGGGGGCTCTGGAAACACCATATATTTT. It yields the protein CASSPVGGSGNTIYF.

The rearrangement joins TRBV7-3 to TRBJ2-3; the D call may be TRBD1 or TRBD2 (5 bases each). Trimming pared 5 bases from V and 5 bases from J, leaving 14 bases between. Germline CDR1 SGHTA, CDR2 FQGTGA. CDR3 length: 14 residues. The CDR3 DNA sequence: TGTGCCAGCAGCCACGGGACCTTTTTAGATACGCAGTATTTT. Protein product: CASSHGTFLDTQYF.

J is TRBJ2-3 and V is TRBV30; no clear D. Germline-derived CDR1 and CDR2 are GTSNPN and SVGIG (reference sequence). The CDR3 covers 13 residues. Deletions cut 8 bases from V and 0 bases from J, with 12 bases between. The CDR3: CAGRTPSTDTQYF. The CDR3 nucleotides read TGTGCCGGTCGGACCCCCAGCACAGATACGCAGTATTTT.

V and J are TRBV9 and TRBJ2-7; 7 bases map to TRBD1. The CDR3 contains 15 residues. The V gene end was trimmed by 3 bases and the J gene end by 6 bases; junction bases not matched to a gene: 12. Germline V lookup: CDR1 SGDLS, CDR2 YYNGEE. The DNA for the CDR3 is TGTGCCAGCAGCGGGTTGAAAGGGGGCAGGGGCGAGCAGTACTTC. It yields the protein CASSGLKGGRGEQYF.

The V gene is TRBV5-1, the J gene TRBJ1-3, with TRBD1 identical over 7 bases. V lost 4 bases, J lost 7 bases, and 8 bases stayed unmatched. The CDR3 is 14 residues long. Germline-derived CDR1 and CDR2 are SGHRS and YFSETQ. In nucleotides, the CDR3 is TGCGCCAGCAGCCCTACGACAGGGATCAACACCATATATTTT. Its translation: CASSPTTGINTIYF.

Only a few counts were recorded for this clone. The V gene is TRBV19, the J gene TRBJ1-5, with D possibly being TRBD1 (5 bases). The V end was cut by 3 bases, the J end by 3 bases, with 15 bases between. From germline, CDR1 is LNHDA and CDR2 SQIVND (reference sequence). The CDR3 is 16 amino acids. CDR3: CASSMSRDQLNQPQHF. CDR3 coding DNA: TGTGCCAGTAGTATGTCAAGGGACCAACTCAATCAGCCCCAGCATTTT.

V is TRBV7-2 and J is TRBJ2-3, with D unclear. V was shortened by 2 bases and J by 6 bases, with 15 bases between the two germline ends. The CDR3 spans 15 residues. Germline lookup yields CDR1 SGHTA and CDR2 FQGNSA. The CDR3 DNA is TGTGCCAGCAGCTTATTTTTGTCAGAGACGGATACGCAGTATTTT. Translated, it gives CASSLFLSETDTQYF. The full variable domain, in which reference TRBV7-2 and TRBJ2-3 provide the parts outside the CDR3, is GAGVSQSPSNKVTEKGKDVELRCDPISGHTALYWYRQSLGQGLEFLIYFQGNSAPDKSGLPSDRFSAERTGGSVSTLTIQRTQQEDSAVYLCASSLFLSETDTQYFGPGTRLTVL.